These 21 T cell receptor beta chains came from one sample sequenced in a study of identical twins. TCRdb itself ran the 5' RACE reads through MiXCR, one entry per CDR3 protein. The data show 400,000 or so distinct CDR3 sequences, with about 10% seen just once and approximately 8.9% held by the top ten. Sequencing input: naive T cells sorted from blood. The receptors shown here come from a woman aged 50 to 65 in good health.

The chain uses TRBV12-3 or TRBV12-4 and TRBJ1-5; 7 bases fit TRBD1. J lost 10 bases, V lost 2 bases, and 5 bases had no gene match. The CDR3 sequence is 13 residues long. The CDR3 DNA reads TGTGCCAGCAGTTTAAGGGGGCCCCTCCCCCAGCATTTT. It encodes CASSLRGPLPQHF.

This clonotype was picked up a small number of times. The V call is TRBV27, the J call TRBJ2-5; the D gene could be TRBD1 or TRBD2 (5 bases each). The ends were cut back, 4 bases at V and 5 bases at J, with 14 bases in the middle. From germline, CDR1 is MNHEY and CDR2 SMNVEV (reference sequence). CDR3 length: 14 amino acids. CDR3 amino acids: CASSSLGREETQYF. CDR3 DNA sequence: TGTGCCAGCAGTTCCTTGGGCAGGGAGGAGACCCAGTACTTC.

This clonotype has a handful of counts. V usage is TRBV5-1 and J usage is TRBJ1-1; D is unresolved. The V end lost 1 base, the J end lost 1 base, and 8 bases lay between the germline ends. Per the germline V gene, CDR1 is SGHRS and CDR2 is YFSETQ. This CDR3 contains 14 residues. CDR3 bases: TGCGCCAGCAGCTTGAGACGGAAGAACACTGAAGCTTTCTTT. Amino acids: CASSLRRKNTEAFF.

This clonotype came up many times. The gene calls are TRBV2 and TRBJ2-2, with a possible D match to TRBD2 (6 bases). Germline-derived CDR1 and CDR2 are SNHLY and FYNNEI. The V and J ends lost 7 bases and 5 bases respectively, with 17 bases between them. The CDR3 loop spans 15 amino acids. CDR3 protein: CASTTTRAETGELFF. The DNA of the CDR3 is TGTGCCAGCACCACGACTAGGGCAGAGACCGGGGAGCTGTTTTTT.

V is TRBV4-1 and J is TRBJ2-3, with D possibly matching TRBD1 (6 bases). This CDR3 is 16 amino acids long. Per germline, CDR1 MGHRA and CDR2 YSYEKL. Trimming removed 4 bases at V and 3 bases at J, with 17 bases between. In nucleotides, the CDR3 is TGCGCCAGCAGCCCGAAAACAGGGAAGGGGACAGATACGCAGTATTTT. This gives the protein CASSPKTGKGTDTQYF.

This clonotype was observed many times. This chain links TRBV20-1 with TRBJ2-2; 9 nucleotides line up with TRBD1. Trimming removed 4 bases from V and 4 bases from J; junction bases left unmatched: 13. There are 17 residues in the CDR3. CDR1 is DFQATT, CDR2 SNEGSKA, per germline (reference sequence). The CDR3 DNA reads TGCAGTGCTAAGCCTTCCGGGACAGGGTTTGTCACCGGGGAGCTGTTTTTT. Its translation is CSAKPSGTGFVTGELFF.

The chain links TRBV7-9 to TRBJ2-7; D gene unclear. Germline values: CDR1 SEHNR, CDR2 FQNEAQ (reference sequence). There are 13 residues in the CDR3. The V end lost 5 bases, the J end lost 2 bases, and 10 bases lay between the germline ends. As DNA, the CDR3 is TGTGCCAGCAGCCCCCCGAGTACCTACGAGCAGTACGTC. Protein sequence: CASSPPSTYEQYV.

The chain has TRBV7-9 and TRBJ2-2; D not resolved. The CDR3 loop spans 13 amino acids. The germline CDR1 and CDR2 sequences are SEHNR and FQNEAQ (reference sequence). V dropped 5 bases and J dropped 1 base, with 5 bases sitting between them. CDR3 nucleotide sequence: TGTGCCAGCAGCGCGATGAACACCGGGGAGCTGTTTTTT. Its protein product is CASSAMNTGELFF. Based on the CDR3 plus reference TRBV7-9 and TRBJ2-2, the full variable domain is DTGVSQNPRHKITKRGQNVTFRCDPISEHNRLYWYRQTLGQGPEFLTYFQNEAQLEKSRLLSDRFSAERPKGSFSTLEIQRTEQGDSAMYLCASSAMNTGELFFGEGSRLTVL.

This chain links TRBV11-2 with TRBJ2-7; D call uncertain. Looked up from germline, CDR1 is SGHAT and CDR2 is FQNNGV. CDR3 size: 12 residues. V shed 1 base and J shed 7 bases, with 8 bases lying between them. CDR3 residues: CASSLGLDEQYV. Written as DNA, the CDR3 is TGTGCCAGCAGCTTAGGGTTGGATGAGCAGTACGTC.

This sequence joins TRBV24-1 and TRBJ2-2; 7 nucleotides agree with TRBD1. Germline V gene lookup returns CDR1 KGHDR and CDR2 SFDVKD. V lost 5 bases and J lost 5; bases outside the gene matches: 4. This CDR3 is 14 amino acids long. For the CDR3, the DNA is TGTGCCACCAGTGCCCCACAGGGGACCGGGGAGCTGTTTTTT. Translated, it gives CATSAPQGTGELFF.

This clonotype was seen many times. The genes are TRBV7-2 and TRBJ2-1; D possibly corresponds to TRBD1 (6 bases). CDR3 length: 12 residues. The V gene's germline CDR1 is SGHTA and CDR2 FQGNSA. Trimming removed 6 bases from V and 5 bases from J, with 8 bases in between. CDR3 nucleotide sequence: TGTGCCAGCAGTTGGACAGACAATGAGCAGTTCTTC. Its translation is CASSWTDNEQFF.

This clonotype appeared a few times. V is TRBV7-9 and J is TRBJ2-1, with 11 bases aligning to TRBD2. The CDR3 length is 17 residues. CDR1 SEHNR and CDR2 FQNEAQ come from the germline V gene (reference sequence). Germline trimming cut 0 bases from V and 4 bases from J; bases unmatched to any gene: 5. Here the CDR3 reads CASSLARASGRYNEQFF. The CDR3 DNA sequence: TGTGCCAGCAGCTTAGCGCGGGCTAGCGGGAGGTACAATGAGCAGTTCTTC.

The CDR3: CATSKRGSYEQYF. The CDR3 DNA sequence: TGTGCCACCTCTAAGCGGGGTTCCTACGAGCAGTACTTC. V usage is TRBV24-1 and J usage is TRBJ2-7; the match to TRBD2 covers 7 bases. Germline V gene sequence: CDR1 KGHDR, CDR2 SFDVKD. This CDR3 is built from 13 residues. J lost 1 base, V lost 9 bases, and 5 bases had no gene match.

J is TRBJ2-3 and V is TRBV6-5; 8 bases fit TRBD2. The germline gives CDR1 MNHEY, CDR2 SVGAGI. The J segment lost 8 bases and the V segment lost 6 bases, leaving 10 bases of the junction unmatched. This CDR3 has 14 residues. The CDR3 DNA sequence: TGTGCCAGCAGAAAGGCGGGAGGTCCCAGTACGCAGTATTTT. It is translated as CASRKAGGPSTQYF.

This clonotype was seen a handful of times. The V call is TRBV4-1, the J call TRBJ2-1; 10 nucleotides align to TRBD2. Germline V gene sequence: CDR1 MGHRA, CDR2 YSYEKL. This CDR3 has 16 amino acids. V gave up 4 bases and J gave up 4 bases; unmatched junction bases: 7. CDR3: CASSRDSGRLYNEQFF. The DNA of the CDR3 is TGCGCCAGCAGCCGGGATAGCGGGAGGCTATACAATGAGCAGTTCTTC.

This clonotype has just a few counts. The rearrangement links TRBV7-8 to TRBJ2-7, with D perhaps given as TRBD1 or TRBD2 (6 bases each). CDR1 and CDR2 from the germline V gene are SGHVS and FQNEAQ. Trimming took 5 bases from V and 6 from J, leaving 11 bases between them. The CDR3 extends over 12 amino acids. The CDR3 nucleotides are TGTGCCAGCAGCAAACAGGGAGGCGAGCAGTACGTC. This gives the protein CASSKQGGEQYV.

The chain combines TRBV20-1 with TRBJ2-5; D perhaps matches TRBD2 (5 bases). The germline V and J ends were trimmed by 7 bases and 0 bases, with 12 bases remaining between them. The CDR3 runs 13 residues. CDR1 is DFQATT, CDR2 SNEGSKA, per germline (reference sequence). As DNA, the CDR3 is TGCAGTGTTCGGGGTTTGGACCAAGAGACCCAGTACTTC. The encoded protein is CSVRGLDQETQYF.

J is TRBJ2-2 and V is TRBV20-1; D gene ambiguous. The CDR3 length is 15 residues. The germline CDR1 and CDR2 sequences are DFQATT and SNEGSKA (reference sequence). Trimming shortened V by 3 bases and J by 0 bases, and 11 bases separated the two germline ends. CDR3 bases: TGCAGTGCTAGTGTCCCGGTCCCGAACACCGGGGAGCTGTTTTTT. This codes for CSASVPVPNTGELFF.

The chain joins TRBV7-8 to TRBJ2-7; D is unclear. This CDR3 region has 14 residues. V lost 2 bases to trimming and J lost 2 bases, with 10 bases between them. The germline V gene has CDR1 SGHVS and CDR2 FQNEAQ. Here the CDR3 DNA reads TGTGCCAGCAGCTTACCTACCCCTACCTACGAGCAGTACTTC. The encoded protein is CASSLPTPTYEQYF.

This clonotype was counted a few times. One end of the junction varies from germline; a read error may be responsible. The chain is built from TRBV6-1 and TRBJ2-1; 7 bases map to TRBD2. The CDR3 is made up of 15 amino acids. Per germline, CDR1 MNHNS and CDR2 SASEGT. The DNA for the CDR3 is TGTGCCAGCAGGGAAGCGGGATCCCCCAGGGATGAGCAGTTCTTC. It is translated as CASREAGSPRDEQFF.

The chain links TRBV7-3 to TRBJ1-1; D perhaps matches TRBD1 (6 bases). Trimming removed 4 bases from V and 5 bases from J, with 20 bases in between. There are 16 residues in the CDR3. The germline V gene has CDR1 SGHTA and CDR2 FQGTGA. This CDR3 is CASSSLGGPAKTEAFF. CDR3 DNA sequence: TGTGCCAGCAGCTCCTTGGGGGGGCCGGCAAAGACTGAAGCTTTCTTT.